This T cell receptor beta chain comes out of a study of blood T cell repertoires in COVID-19. For the study at large: The United States, Italy and Spain provided the acute and convalescent COVID-19 samples. Sources were T cells, B-cell-depleted T cells, or PBMCs; the material itself was cDNA or gDNA.

The trim removed 5 bases at V and 4 bases at J, leaving 7 bases unmatched. The CDR3 loop spans 15 amino acids. From germline, CDR1 is MNHEY and CDR2 SVGAGI. The authors' processing: Amplification of reference gene primers was used by the study to estimate nucleated cell counts. TCRdb's copy holds only in-frame clones and misses some; the assay was immunoSEQ multiplex PCR. V and J calls and clone size are given by that table; D and trimming were obtained from the DNA. The sample has approximately 41,000 clones; roughly nine tenths are singletons. Sequenced sample: peripheral blood. This sequence originates from a man between 45 and 60 years old with active COVID-19. The chain joins TRBV6-5 to TRBJ2-3; 9 positions agree with TRBD1. The CDR3 DNA follows: TGTGCCAGCAGTCCCCTGGACAGGGGTGCAGATACGCAGTATTTT. Protein sequence: CASSPLDRGADTQYF.